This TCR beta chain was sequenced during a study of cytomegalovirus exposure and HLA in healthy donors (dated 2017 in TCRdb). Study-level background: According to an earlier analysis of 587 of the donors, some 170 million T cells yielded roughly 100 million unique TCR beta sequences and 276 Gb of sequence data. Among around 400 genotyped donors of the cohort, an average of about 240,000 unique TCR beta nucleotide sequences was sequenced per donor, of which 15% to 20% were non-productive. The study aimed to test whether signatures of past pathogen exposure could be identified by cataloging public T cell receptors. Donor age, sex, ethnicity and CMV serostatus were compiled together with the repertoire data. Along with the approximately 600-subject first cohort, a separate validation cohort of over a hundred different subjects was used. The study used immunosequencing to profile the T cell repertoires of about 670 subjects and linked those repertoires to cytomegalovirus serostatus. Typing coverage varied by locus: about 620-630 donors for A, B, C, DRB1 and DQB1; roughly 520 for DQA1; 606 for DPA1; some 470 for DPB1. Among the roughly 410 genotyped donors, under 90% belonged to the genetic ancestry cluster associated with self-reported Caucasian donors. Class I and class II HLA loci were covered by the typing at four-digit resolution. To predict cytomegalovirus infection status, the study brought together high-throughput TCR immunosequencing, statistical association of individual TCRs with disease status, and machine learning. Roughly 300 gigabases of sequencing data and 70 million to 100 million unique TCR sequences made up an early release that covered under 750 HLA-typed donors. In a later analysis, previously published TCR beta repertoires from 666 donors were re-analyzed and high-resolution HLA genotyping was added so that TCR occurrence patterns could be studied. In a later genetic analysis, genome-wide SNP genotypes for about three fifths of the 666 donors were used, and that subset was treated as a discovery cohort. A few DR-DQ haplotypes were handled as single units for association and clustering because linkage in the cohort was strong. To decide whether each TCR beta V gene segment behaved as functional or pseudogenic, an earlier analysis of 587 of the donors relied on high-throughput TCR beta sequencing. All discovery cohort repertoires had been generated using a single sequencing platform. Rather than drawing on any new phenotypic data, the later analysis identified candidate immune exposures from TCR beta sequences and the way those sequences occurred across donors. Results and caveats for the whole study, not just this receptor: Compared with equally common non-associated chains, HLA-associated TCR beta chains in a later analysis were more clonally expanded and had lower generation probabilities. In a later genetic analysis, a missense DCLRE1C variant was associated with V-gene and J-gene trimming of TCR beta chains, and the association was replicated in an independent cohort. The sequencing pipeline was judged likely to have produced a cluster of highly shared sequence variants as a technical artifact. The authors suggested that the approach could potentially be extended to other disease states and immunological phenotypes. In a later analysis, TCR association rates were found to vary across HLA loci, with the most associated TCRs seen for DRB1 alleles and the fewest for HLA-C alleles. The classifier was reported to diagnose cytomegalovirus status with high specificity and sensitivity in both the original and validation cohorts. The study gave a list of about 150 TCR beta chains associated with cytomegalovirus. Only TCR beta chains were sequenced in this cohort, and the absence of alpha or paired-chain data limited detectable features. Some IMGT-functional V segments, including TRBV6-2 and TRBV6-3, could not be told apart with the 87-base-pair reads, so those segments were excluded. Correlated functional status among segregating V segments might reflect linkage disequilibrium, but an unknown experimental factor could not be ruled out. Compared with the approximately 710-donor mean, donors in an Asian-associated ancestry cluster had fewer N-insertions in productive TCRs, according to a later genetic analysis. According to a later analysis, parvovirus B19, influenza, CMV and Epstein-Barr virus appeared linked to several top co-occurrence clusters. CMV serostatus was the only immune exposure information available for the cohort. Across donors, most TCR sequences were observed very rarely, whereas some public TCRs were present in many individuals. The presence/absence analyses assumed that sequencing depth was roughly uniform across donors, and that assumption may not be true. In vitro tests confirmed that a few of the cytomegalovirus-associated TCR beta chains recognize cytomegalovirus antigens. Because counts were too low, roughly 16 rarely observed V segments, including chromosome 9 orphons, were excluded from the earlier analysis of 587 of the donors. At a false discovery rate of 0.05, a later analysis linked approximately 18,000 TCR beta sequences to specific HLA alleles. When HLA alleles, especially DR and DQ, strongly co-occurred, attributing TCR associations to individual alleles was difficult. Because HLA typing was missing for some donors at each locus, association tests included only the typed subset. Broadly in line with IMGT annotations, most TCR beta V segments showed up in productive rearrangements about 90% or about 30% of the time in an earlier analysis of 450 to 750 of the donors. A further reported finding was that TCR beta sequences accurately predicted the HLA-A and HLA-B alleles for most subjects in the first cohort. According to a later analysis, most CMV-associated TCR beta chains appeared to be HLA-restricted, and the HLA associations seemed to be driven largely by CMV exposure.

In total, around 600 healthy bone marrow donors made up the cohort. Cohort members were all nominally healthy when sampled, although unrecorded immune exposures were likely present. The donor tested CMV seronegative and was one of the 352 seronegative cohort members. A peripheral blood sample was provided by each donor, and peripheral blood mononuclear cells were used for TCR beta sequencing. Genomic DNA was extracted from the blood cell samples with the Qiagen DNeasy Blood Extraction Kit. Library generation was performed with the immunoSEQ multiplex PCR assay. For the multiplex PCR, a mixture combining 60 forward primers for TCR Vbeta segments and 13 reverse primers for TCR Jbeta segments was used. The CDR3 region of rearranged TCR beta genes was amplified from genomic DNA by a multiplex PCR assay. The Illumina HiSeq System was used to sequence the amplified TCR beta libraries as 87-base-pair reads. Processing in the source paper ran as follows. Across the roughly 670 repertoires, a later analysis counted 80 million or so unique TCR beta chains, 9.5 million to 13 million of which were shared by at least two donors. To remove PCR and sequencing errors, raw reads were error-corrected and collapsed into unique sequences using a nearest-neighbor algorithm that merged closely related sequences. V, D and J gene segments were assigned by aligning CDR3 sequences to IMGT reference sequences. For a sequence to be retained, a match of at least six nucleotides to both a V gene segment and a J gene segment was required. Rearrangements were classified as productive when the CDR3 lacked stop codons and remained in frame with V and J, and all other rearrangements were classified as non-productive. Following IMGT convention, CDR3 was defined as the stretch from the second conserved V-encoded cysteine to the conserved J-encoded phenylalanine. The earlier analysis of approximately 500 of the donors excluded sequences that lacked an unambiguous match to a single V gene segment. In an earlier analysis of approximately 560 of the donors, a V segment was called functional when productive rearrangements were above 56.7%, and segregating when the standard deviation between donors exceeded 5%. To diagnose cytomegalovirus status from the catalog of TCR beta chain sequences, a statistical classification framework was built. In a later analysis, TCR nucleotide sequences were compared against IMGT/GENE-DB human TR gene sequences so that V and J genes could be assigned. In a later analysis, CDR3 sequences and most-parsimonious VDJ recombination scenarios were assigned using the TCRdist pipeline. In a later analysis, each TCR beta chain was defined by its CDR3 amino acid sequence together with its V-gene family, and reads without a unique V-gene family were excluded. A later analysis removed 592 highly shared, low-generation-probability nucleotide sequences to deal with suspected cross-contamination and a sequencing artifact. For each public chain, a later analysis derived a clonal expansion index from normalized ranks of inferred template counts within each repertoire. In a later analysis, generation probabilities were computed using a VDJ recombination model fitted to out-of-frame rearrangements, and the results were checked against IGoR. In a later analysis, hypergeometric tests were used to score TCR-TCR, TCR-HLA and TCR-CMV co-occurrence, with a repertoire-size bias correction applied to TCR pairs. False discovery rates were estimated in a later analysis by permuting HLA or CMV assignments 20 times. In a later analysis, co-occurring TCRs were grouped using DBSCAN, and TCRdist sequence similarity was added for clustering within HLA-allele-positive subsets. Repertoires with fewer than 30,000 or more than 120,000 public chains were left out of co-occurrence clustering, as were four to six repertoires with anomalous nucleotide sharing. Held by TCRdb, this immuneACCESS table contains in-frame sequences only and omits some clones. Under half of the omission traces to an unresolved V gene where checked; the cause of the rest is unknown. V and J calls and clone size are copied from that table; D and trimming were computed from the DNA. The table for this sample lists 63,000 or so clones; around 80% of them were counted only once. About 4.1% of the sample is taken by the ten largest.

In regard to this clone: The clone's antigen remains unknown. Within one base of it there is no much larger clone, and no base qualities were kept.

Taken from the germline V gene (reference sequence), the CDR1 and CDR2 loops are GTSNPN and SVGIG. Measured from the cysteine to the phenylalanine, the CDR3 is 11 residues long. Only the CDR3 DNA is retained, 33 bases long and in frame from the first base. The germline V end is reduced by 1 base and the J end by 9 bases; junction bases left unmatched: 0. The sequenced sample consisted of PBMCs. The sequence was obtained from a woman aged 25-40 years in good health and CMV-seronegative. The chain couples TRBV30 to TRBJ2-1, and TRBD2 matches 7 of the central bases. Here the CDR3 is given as CAWSGGSEQFF. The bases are TGTGCCTGGAGTGGCGGGAGTGAGCAGTTCTTC.